This T cell receptor beta chain was documented in a study of breast tumors, draining lymph nodes, adjacent tissues. Samples came from axillary lymph nodes draining the breast cancer. One entry per CDR3 protein results from TCRdb running MiXCR on the multiplex PCR reads. The table has roughly 260,000 distinct CDR3 sequences, 30% seen once. Germline V lookup: CDR1 LNHDA, CDR2 SQIVND (reference sequence). The CDR3 sequence is 12 residues long. On this clonotype: One base away lies a much larger clone, so this may be a sequencing read error.

This sequence originates from a female donor with breast cancer. Some clones in this sample may be carry-over from other donors' samples. The source material was axillary lymph node tissue. This sequence joins TRBV19 and TRBJ2-1; D call uncertain. The CDR3 DNA reads as TGTGCCAGTAGTATTCTAGAAAATGGGCAGTTCTTC. Translated, it gives CASSILENGQFF.